Sequencing of this TCR beta chain was carried out in a study of T-cell reconstitution after alpha-beta-depleted transplantation in children. Study outcomes and limitations: Some patients showed high day-60 TCRbeta diversity, which derived from surviving recipient T cells and thymic progenitors. Once a year had passed after transplant, T-cell counts and diversity came mostly from newly produced T cells.

This clonotype was counted only a few times. Its antigen is unidentified. Preparation of the TCRbeta library involved a method that used unique molecular identifiers. Each CDR3 protein gets one entry after TCRdb re-called the PCR reads with MiXCR. This sample has 450,000 to 700,000 distinct CDR3 sequences, with about a quarter found just once. With V trimmed by 6 bases and J by 6 bases, 3 bases remained unmatched. The CDR3 is 13 amino acids. Germline-derived CDR1 and CDR2 are KGHDR and SFDVKD. Source: PBMCs, taken before TCRalphabeta/CD19-depleted stem cell transplant. The chain recombines TRBV24-1 with TRBJ2-3; 9 bases match TRBD1. The origin of this receptor is a boy younger than two with Wiskott-Aldrich syndrome, due to receive a stem cell transplant. The CDR3 region is CATSTGGRDTQYF. In nucleotides, the CDR3 is TGTGCCACCAGTACAGGGGGCCGCGATACGCAGTATTTT.